The rows below give T cell receptor beta chains drawn from one sample of a study of blood T cell repertoires in COVID-19. Method: immunoSEQ multiplex PCR; TCRdb's copy keeps in-frame clones and lacks some. Among about 330,000 clones listed, roughly 90% were seen once. Input material: peripheral blood. All receptors derive from a man aged 18 to 29 who had recovered from COVID-19. CDR3s include the opening cysteine and the closing phenylalanine or tryptophan. The D gene is left open where the match is weak. Expanded clones are given a class, and other clones once, few, many or no size at all.

cdr3_length	v_call	clone_size	j_call	d_call	cdr3_aa	cdr3_nt
15	TRBV11-1	.	TRBJ2-7	.	CASSLSPPDKYEQYF	TGTGCCAGCAGCTTATCACCCCCAGACAAATACGAGCAGTACTTC
16	TRBV5-1	few	TRBJ1-1	.	CASSQNLGGSNTEAFF	TGCGCCAGCAGCCAGAACCTAGGGGGATCCAACACTGAAGCTTTCTTT
17	TRBV24-1	.	TRBJ1-4	.	CATSVGGGGRTNEKLFF	TGTGCCACCAGTGTCGGGGGTGGGGGGAGGACTAATGAAAAACTGTTTTTT
15	TRBV9	.	TRBJ2-1	TRBD2	CASSARTSTYNEQFF	TGTGCCAGCAGCGCCCGGACTAGCACTTACAATGAGCAGTTCTTC
15	TRBV19	once	TRBJ1-5	TRBD1	CASRKGTGYDQPQHF	TGTGCCAGTAGAAAAGGGACAGGGTACGATCAGCCCCAGCATTTT
14	TRBV5-4	.	TRBJ1-1	.	CASSTPDRNTEAFF	TGTGCCAGCAGCACGCCCGACAGGAACACTGAAGCTTTCTTT
12	TRBV10-3	.	TRBJ1-5	.	CAISSSNQPQHF	TGTGCCATCTCGAGTAGCAATCAGCCCCAGCATTTT
19	TRBV5-6	.	TRBJ2-1	TRBD2	CASSSTGGLAGISYNEQFF	TGTGCCAGCAGCAGTACAGGGGGACTAGCGGGAATCTCCTACAATGAGCAGTTCTTC
17	TRBV24-1	.	TRBJ2-1	.	CATSDTTGTPSYNEQFF	TGTGCCACCAGTGATACGACGGGAACCCCCTCCTACAATGAGCAGTTCTTC
16	TRBV27	.	TRBJ2-1	TRBD2	CASTSAPSGFPNEQFF	TGTGCCAGCACCTCGGCCCCTAGCGGGTTTCCCAATGAGCAGTTCTTC
15	TRBV10-3	.	TRBJ2-1	.	CAISEGPSSYNEQFF	TGTGCCATCAGTGAGGGTCCTAGCTCCTACAATGAGCAGTTCTTC
11	TRBV7-2	.	TRBJ2-5	.	CASSLEVTQYF	TGTGCCAGCAGCTTGGAGGTGACCCAGTACTTC
12	TRBV3-1/TRBV3-2	once	TRBJ2-7	.	CASSQARYEQYF	TGTGCCAGCAGCCAAGCCAGGTACGAGCAGTACTTC
13	TRBV3-1/TRBV3-2	.	TRBJ2-2	.	CASSRSGAGELFF	TGTGCCAGCAGCCGATCCGGGGCCGGGGAGCTGTTTTTT
14	TRBV6-5	.	TRBJ1-6	TRBD1	CASSLNRGNSPLHF	TGTGCCAGCAGCCTTAACAGGGGGAATTCACCCCTCCACTTT
14	TRBV7-2	.	TRBJ1-2	.	CASSPSAANYGYTF	TGTGCCAGCAGCCCGAGCGCCGCCAACTATGGCTACACCTTC
14	TRBV6-1	once	TRBJ1-1	.	CASSEAPYTGEAFF	TGTGCCAGCAGTGAAGCGCCTTATACGGGTGAAGCTTTCTTT
14	TRBV19	few	TRBJ2-7	TRBD2	CASSIGGLAGEQYF	TGTGCCAGTAGTATAGGGGGACTAGCTGGGGAGCAGTACTTC
14	TRBV5-4	.	TRBJ2-3	.	CASSFGSSPDTQYF	TGTGCCAGCAGCTTCGGGAGTAGCCCAGATACGCAGTATTTT
16	TRBV27	.	TRBJ2-7	TRBD1	CASSTIEDRETYEQYF	TGTGCCAGCAGTACTATAGAAGACAGGGAGACCTACGAGCAGTACTTC
17	TRBV27	.	TRBJ1-3	TRBD1	CASSLFRQGARGNTIYF	TGTGCCAGCAGTTTGTTCCGACAGGGGGCGCGGGGAAACACCATATATTTT
17	TRBV28	.	TRBJ2-2	.	CASSSSRNPPSTGELFF	TGTGCCAGCAGCTCCTCCAGGAACCCCCCGAGCACCGGGGAGCTGTTTTTT
16	TRBV27	.	TRBJ2-7	TRBD2	CASSSRGGTNSYEQYF	TGTGCCAGCAGTTCCCGGGGGGGCACTAATTCCTACGAGCAGTACTTC
15	TRBV7-9	.	TRBJ1-4	.	CASSSPKDRAGKLFF	TGTGCCAGCAGCTCCCCCAAGGACCGGGCGGGTAAACTGTTTTTT
15	TRBV27	.	TRBJ1-5	.	CASSLSIRGNQPQHF	TGTGCCAGCAGTTTATCGATCAGGGGCAATCAGCCCCAGCATTTT
17	TRBV7-9	.	TRBJ1-1	.	CASSSPRGGGGYTEAFF	TGTGCCAGCAGCTCACCCCGGGGTGGGGGAGGTTACACTGAAGCTTTCTTT
13	TRBV2	.	TRBJ1-2	.	CASKIRGGYGYTF	TGTGCCAGCAAAATCCGGGGAGGCTATGGCTACACCTTC
12	TRBV3-1/TRBV3-2	.	TRBJ2-1	.	CASSQARNEQFF	TGTGCCAGCAGCCAAGCGAGGAATGAGCAGTTCTTC
15	TRBV30	.	TRBJ2-3	.	CAWEGTENQMGTQYF	TGTGCCTGGGAAGGGACTGAAAATCAGATGGGTACGCAGTATTTT
15	TRBV3-1/TRBV3-2	.	TRBJ2-7	.	CASSHDLGLNYEQYF	TGTGCCAGCAGCCACGACCTGGGACTTAACTACGAGCAGTACTTC
14	TRBV11-2	.	TRBJ2-2	.	CASSRRGNTGELFF	TGTGCCAGCAGCCGCAGGGGAAACACCGGGGAGCTGTTTTTT
16	TRBV11-2	.	TRBJ2-2	TRBD1	CASSLRRQGNTGELFF	TGTGCCAGCAGCTTAAGACGACAGGGAAACACCGGGGAGCTGTTTTTT
17	TRBV18	few	TRBJ1-1	.	CASSLLGGRGMNTEAFF	TGTGCCAGCTCACTTTTGGGGGGACGGGGGATGAACACTGAAGCTTTCTTT
15	TRBV18	.	TRBJ2-7	TRBD1	CASSPKGQGVHEQYF	TGTGCCAGCTCACCTAAAGGACAGGGGGTACACGAGCAGTACTTC
15	TRBV19	once	TRBJ2-5	.	CASSMLGRGQETQYF	TGTGCCAGTAGTATGTTGGGGCGGGGGCAGGAGACCCAGTACTTC
16	TRBV11-2	.	TRBJ1-2	.	CASSLGSGGFNYGYTF	TGTGCCAGCAGCTTAGGCTCGGGGGGTTTTAACTATGGCTACACCTTC
11	TRBV6-5	.	TRBJ2-2	.	CASKRTGELFF	TGTGCCAGTAAGCGCACCGGGGAGCTGTTTTTT
17	TRBV13	once	TRBJ2-2	TRBD2	CASSLRRGLAGSGELFF	TGTGCCAGCAGCCTCCGCAGGGGACTAGCGGGATCCGGGGAGCTGTTTTTT
15	TRBV7-9	.	TRBJ1-6	.	CASSSPGGTNSPLHF	TGTGCCAGCAGCTCCCCGGGGGGGACTAATTCACCCCTCCACTTT
12	TRBV7-3	.	TRBJ1-2	TRBD1	CASSSTGSGYTF	TGTGCCAGCAGCTCGACAGGGTCTGGCTACACCTTC
13	TRBV2	.	TRBJ1-2	.	CASSDSPSYGYTF	TGTGCCAGCAGTGACTCTCCTAGCTATGGCTACACCTTC
14	TRBV7-3	.	TRBJ1-6	.	CASSLQGKASPLHF	TGTGCCAGCAGTCTACAGGGCAAGGCTTCACCCCTCCACTTT
15	TRBV7-6	.	TRBJ2-2	.	CASSLGTGNTGELFF	TGTGCCAGCAGCTTAGGTACAGGGAACACCGGGGAGCTGTTTTTT
14	TRBV18	.	TRBJ2-5	TRBD1	CASSSRDRQETQYF	TGTGCCAGCTCCTCACGGGACAGACAAGAGACCCAGTACTTC
15	TRBV12-5	.	TRBJ1-6	TRBD1	CASGTGTGFNSPLHF	TGTGCTAGTGGCACCGGGACAGGGTTCAATTCACCCCTCCACTTT
15	TRBV10-2	.	TRBJ2-3	TRBD2	CASRGLAGVADTQYF	TGCGCCAGCAGGGGACTAGCGGGAGTCGCAGATACGCAGTATTTT
17	TRBV5-1	.	TRBJ1-1	.	CASSFGRQPYLNTEAFF	TGCGCCAGCAGCTTCGGTCGACAGCCTTACCTGAACACTGAAGCTTTCTTT
15	TRBV7-3	.	TRBJ2-2	.	CASSLTSGNTGELFF	TGTGCCAGCAGCTTAACTAGCGGGAACACCGGGGAGCTGTTTTTT
14	TRBV29-1	.	TRBJ2-7	.	CSVLSREGGLEQYF	TGCAGCGTGCTTAGCAGGGAGGGGGGGTTAGAGCAGTACTTC
15	TRBV7-9	.	TRBJ1-3	.	CASSPGQLRGNTIYF	TGTGCCAGCAGCCCCGGACAGTTAAGAGGAAACACCATATATTTT
13	TRBV5-6	.	TRBJ1-2	TRBD1	CASSQGTVSGYTF	TGTGCCAGCAGCCAAGGGACAGTATCTGGCTACACCTTC
14	TRBV5-6	.	TRBJ1-3	.	CASSLGRTGNTIYF	TGTGCCAGCAGCTTGGGGCGGACAGGAAACACCATATATTTT
16	TRBV10-1	few	TRBJ2-7	TRBD2	CASSETRLAGGWEQYF	TGCGCCAGCAGTGAGACCAGACTAGCGGGAGGTTGGGAGCAGTACTTC
15	TRBV6-6	once	TRBJ2-7	TRBD2	CATATLGGGLVEQYF	TGTGCCACCGCAACCCTCGGGGGGGGCTTAGTCGAGCAGTACTTC